Following are 13 T cell receptor beta chains from one sample sequenced in a study of blood T cells in healthy people across ages (dated by TCRdb to the mid-2010s). The protocol used for the library was 5' RACE. Sequenced using an Illumina HiSeq 2500. A second PCR of roughly 6 to 11 cycles was run with a J-beta primer mix and a sample-barcoded 5' primer. TCRdb redid the processing of the public reads, applying fastp at Q25 and MiXCR, and retained in-frame beta chains. Rows are combined by CDR3 protein, so each entry shows the most common genes and DNA. In this sample the table shows more than 700,000 distinct CDR3 sequences, 46% of which occur a single time. The biggest ten clones account for approximately 18% of the sample. Sequenced sample: blood. The receptors here all came from a man at least 80 years old in good health.

This chain uses TRBV27 with TRBJ2-2, with 7 nucleotides matching TRBD2. This CDR3 comprises 14 residues. V lost 7 bases and J lost 5; bases outside the gene matches: 7. Looked up from germline, CDR1 is MNHEY and CDR2 is SMNVEV (reference sequence). The CDR3 region has the DNA TGTGCCAGCAACGTCGGAGCGGGAACCGGGGAGCTGTTTTTT. Translating it yields CASNVGAGTGELFF.

This clonotype was seen once. This sequence may be a read error, since a much larger clone differs from it by one base. J is TRBJ2-4 and V is TRBV24-1, with D unclear. Germline V CDR1 and CDR2: KGHDR, SFDVKD. This CDR3 spans 14 amino acids. Trimming removed 4 bases at V and 13 bases at J, with 19 bases between. The CDR3 nucleotides read TGTGCCACCAGTGAATCCCTAGGGTACAATGAGCAGTACTTC. Translating it yields CATSESLGYNEQYF.

This clonotype occurred a few times. V usage is TRBV6-5 and J usage is TRBJ2-3; TRBD2 matches at 7 bases. The CDR3 is made up of 18 amino acids. The germline CDR1 and CDR2 sequences are MNHEY and SVGAGI. Trimming removed 0 bases from V and 0 bases from J; junction bases left unmatched: 9. The CDR3 DNA follows: TGTGCCAGCAGTTACTCGAATATCGCTAGCGGAAGCACAGATACGCAGTATTTT. As protein: CASSYSNIASGSTDTQYF.

This clonotype has a handful of counts. The chain carries TRBV12-3 or TRBV12-4 and TRBJ2-1, with 8 bases that match TRBD2. V lost 6 bases and J lost 10; bases outside the gene matches: 11. The CDR3 is made up of 14 amino acids. The CDR3 sequence is CASRSGLGPAEQFF. CDR3 DNA sequence: TGTGCCAGCAGGTCGGGACTAGGCCCCGCCGAGCAGTTCTTC.

This clonotype showed up many times. Sequence at one end of the junction differs from germline and may be a read error. The V and J genes are TRBV5-1 and TRBJ2-1; D remains ambiguous. The CDR3 spans 14 residues. Germline CDR1 is SGHRS and CDR2 is YFSETQ. The CDR3 DNA reads TGTGCCAGCAGTTTGGGGTTGTCCTACAATGAGCAGTTCTTC. Protein product: CASSLGLSYNEQFF.

This clonotype was recorded a few times. The J gene is TRBJ2-1, the V gene TRBV7-2, with 8 bases lining up with TRBD1. V lost 1 base and J lost 8; bases outside the gene matches: 7. This CDR3 comprises 15 residues. Germline V gene lookup returns CDR1 SGHTA and CDR2 FQGNSA. CDR3 nucleotide sequence: TGTGCCAGCAGCTTAGGCCAGGGGGCTAGGGATGAGCAGTTCTTC. It codes for CASSLGQGARDEQFF.

The CDR3 region is CASNPRVDVGAGELFF. The CDR3, as DNA: TGCGCCAGCAACCCCAGGGTCGATGTTGGGGCCGGGGAGCTGTTTTTT. The gene calls are TRBV4-1 and TRBJ2-2; D may be TRBD1 (5 bases). Germline CDR1 MGHRA, CDR2 YSYEKL. The CDR3 contains 16 residues. V was cut by 7 bases and J by 6 bases, with 21 bases left in between.

This clonotype appeared a single time. J is TRBJ2-1 and V is TRBV29-1, with TRBD2 matching over 11 bases. The J call may be in error: the DNA end matches TRBJ2-7 better. CDR1 is SQVTM and CDR2 is ANQGSEA in the germline V gene. The CDR3 has 15 amino acids. The CDR3 is CSVRGLAVGYNEQYF. DNA for the CDR3: TGCAGCGTCCGGGGACTAGCGGTAGGGTACAATGAGCAGTACTTC.

This clonotype was found once. The chain links TRBV6-2 or TRBV6-3 to TRBJ2-1; D might be TRBD1 (6 bases). The V and J ends lost 0 bases and 0 bases respectively, with 15 bases between them. CDR1 is MNHEY and CDR2 is SVGEGT in the germline V gene. The CDR3 length is 18 residues. As DNA, the CDR3 is TGTGCCAGCAGTTACTCTGTCATCCAGGGGAGCTCCTACAATGAGCAGTTCTTC. Its translation: CASSYSVIQGSSYNEQFF.

This chain joins TRBV10-3 and TRBJ1-6; no clear D. This CDR3 is built from 14 residues. Trimming took 4 bases from V and 5 from J, leaving 9 bases between them. Looked up from germline, CDR1 is ENHRY and CDR2 is SYGVKD. The CDR3 here is CAISARSHNSPLHF. The CDR3 coding sequence is TGTGCCATCAGTGCCCGAAGCCATAATTCACCCCTCCACTTT.

This clonotype was picked up a small number of times. The gene calls are TRBV28 and TRBJ1-5, with D unresolved. The CDR3 has 15 amino acids. With 1 base removed from V and 0 bases from J, the gap between germline ends came to 7 bases. The germline gives CDR1 MDHEN, CDR2 SYDVKM. CDR3 coding DNA: TGTGCCAGCAGTTTATTCGGTTATAGCAATCAGCCCCAGCATTTT. This codes for CASSLFGYSNQPQHF. The full variable domain, in which reference TRBV28 and TRBJ1-5 provide the parts outside the CDR3, is DVKVTQSSRYLVKRTGEKVFLECVQDMDHENMFWYRQDPGLGLRLIYFSYDVKMKEKGDIPEGYSVSREKKERFSLILESASTNQTSMYLCASSLFGYSNQPQHFGDGTRLSIL.

The gene calls are TRBV19 and TRBJ2-1; D might be TRBD1 (5 bases). V was shortened by 2 bases and J by 10 bases, with 15 bases between the two germline ends. This CDR3 contains 14 residues. From germline, CDR1 is LNHDA and CDR2 SQIVND (reference sequence). The CDR3 DNA reads TGTGCCAGTAGTATACAAGGCAGGGTTAGGGAGCAGTTCTTC. Protein: CASSIQGRVREQFF.

V is TRBV21-1 and J is TRBJ1-2; TRBD1 reflects the table's D call only, with no check against the DNA. TRBV21-1 is labeled a pseudogene. The CDR3 is 14 amino acids. CDR3 DNA: TGTGCCAGCAGCAAAGACGGGGGCCTCTATGGCTACACCTTC. Translating it yields CASSKDGGLYGYTF.